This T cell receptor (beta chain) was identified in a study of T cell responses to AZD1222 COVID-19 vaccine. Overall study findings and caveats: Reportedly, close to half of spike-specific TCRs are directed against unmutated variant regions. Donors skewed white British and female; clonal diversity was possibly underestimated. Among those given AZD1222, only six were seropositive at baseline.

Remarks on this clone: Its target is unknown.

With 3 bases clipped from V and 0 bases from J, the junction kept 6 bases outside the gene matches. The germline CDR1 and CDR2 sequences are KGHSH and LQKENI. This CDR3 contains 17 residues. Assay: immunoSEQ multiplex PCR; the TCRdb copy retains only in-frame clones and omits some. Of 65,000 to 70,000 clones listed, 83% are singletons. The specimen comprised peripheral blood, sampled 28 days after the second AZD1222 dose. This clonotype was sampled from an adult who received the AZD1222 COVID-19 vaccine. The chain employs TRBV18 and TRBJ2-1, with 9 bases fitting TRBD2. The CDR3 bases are TGTGCCAGCTCACCGACAGCGGGGGGCACCTCCTACAATGAGCAGTTCTTC. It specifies CASSPTAGGTSYNEQFF.